This TCR beta chain derives from a study of human T cells and chemical hapten exposure. Study at large: Minor pooled library volume differences mainly drove per-sample TCR yield variation.

The time point: pre-sensitization, week 0. Stated treatment: therapeutic diphenylcyclopropenone sensitization with weekly scalp DPC. CDR1 MNHEY and CDR2 SVGEGT come from the germline V gene. The V and J ends lost 5 bases and 2 bases respectively, with 11 bases between them. This CDR3 contains 14 residues. What the library attached to individual cDNA molecules were unique molecular identifiers. TCRdb ran MiXCR on the RACE reads and lists one entry per CDR3 protein. This sample has some 250,000 distinct CDR3 sequences, with almost 8% found just once. The sequence was obtained from a young man with alopecia areata. Some clones in this sample may be carry-over from other donors' samples. Sequenced material: whole blood, taken in connection with sensitization to the hapten diphenylcyclopropenone (DPC). This chain joins TRBV6-2 or TRBV6-3 and TRBJ2-3; D not resolved. CDR3 sequence: CASSGVLDTDTQYF. In nucleotides, the CDR3 is TGTGCCAGCAGTGGAGTCCTCGACACAGATACGCAGTATTTT.